This T cell receptor (beta chain) was observed in a study of T cell responses to AZD1222 COVID-19 vaccine. Whole-study context: Second doses that came at about 4 or about 12 weeks were put together.

Assay: immunoSEQ multiplex PCR; the TCRdb copy retains only in-frame clones and omits some. The repertoire holds around 70,000 clones, with roughly 90% as singletons. Per germline, CDR1 SNHLY and CDR2 FYNNEI. The V end was cut by 2 bases, the J end by 2 bases, with 10 bases between. The CDR3 sequence is 14 residues long. Regarding the study as a whole: Nearly half of spike-specific TCRs reportedly go after variant regions that carry no mutations.

The table lists this clone with a count of one. As yet, its antigen is unknown. This sample includes further DNA sequences coding for the same CDR3. The sample in question was peripheral blood, obtained on day 0 of AZD1222 vaccination. The TCR originated in an adult in good health. The chain combines TRBV2 with TRBJ2-7; tentatively, D is TRBD1 (5 bases). Here the CDR3 DNA reads TGTGCCAGCAGTGAACAGGGAACCCCCTACGAGCAGTACTTC. It is translated as CASSEQGTPYEQYF. The whole variable domain, remainder taken from reference TRBV2 and TRBJ2-7, is EPEVTQTPSHQVTQMGQEVILRCVPISNHLYFYWYRQILGQKVEFLVSFYNNEISEKSEIFDDQFSVERPDGSNFTLKIRSTKLEDSAMYFCASSEQGTPYEQYFGPGTRLTVT.